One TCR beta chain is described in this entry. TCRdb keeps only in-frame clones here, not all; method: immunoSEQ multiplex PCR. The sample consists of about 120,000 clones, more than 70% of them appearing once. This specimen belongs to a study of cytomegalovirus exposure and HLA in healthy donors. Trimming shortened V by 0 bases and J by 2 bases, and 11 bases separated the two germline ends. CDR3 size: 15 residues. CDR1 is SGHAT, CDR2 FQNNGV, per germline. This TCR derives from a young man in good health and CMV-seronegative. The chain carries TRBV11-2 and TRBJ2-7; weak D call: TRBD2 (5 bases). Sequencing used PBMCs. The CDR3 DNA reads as TGTGCCAGCAGCTTAGATAGGAGGCAGACCTACGAGCAGTACTTC. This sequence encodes CASSLDRRQTYEQYF.